These 17 T cell receptor beta chains share one sample of origin, sequenced in a study of cytomegalovirus exposure and HLA in healthy donors. With 60 Vbeta and 13 Jbeta primers, the PCR was carried out. Method: immunoSEQ multiplex PCR; TCRdb's copy keeps in-frame clones and lacks some. Of about 200,000 clones in the sample, 79% were seen once. Sequenced: PBMCs. Every receptor here comes from a middle-aged man in good health and CMV-seronegative.

The CDR3 loop reads CASSQMQGRETQYF. In DNA, the CDR3 is TGCGCCAGCAGCCAGATGCAGGGTAGGGAGACCCAGTACTTC. The rearrangement joins TRBV4-1 to TRBJ2-5; D might be TRBD1 (5 bases). The CDR3 loop spans 14 amino acids. Between the trimmed V and J ends, which lost 3 bases and 5 bases, there was a span of 13 bases. Germline V CDR1 and CDR2: MGHRA, YSYEKL.

The chain is built from TRBV28 and TRBJ2-1; 8 bases line up with TRBD1. Germline values: CDR1 MDHEN, CDR2 SYDVKM. The trim removed 2 bases at V and 3 bases at J, leaving 15 bases unmatched. This CDR3 spans 19 amino acids. In DNA form, the CDR3 reads TGTGCCAGCAGTTTACAACCCATAAGGACAGGGAAGAACTACAATGAGCAGTTCTTC. Translated: CASSLQPIRTGKNYNEQFF.

The rearrangement joins TRBV30 to TRBJ1-1, with a possible D match to TRBD1 (6 bases). Trimming took off 7 bases at V and 2 bases at J, with 17 bases between the two ends. CDR3 length equals 14 residues. The germline gives CDR1 GTSNPN, CDR2 SVGIG (reference sequence). The CDR3 nucleotides read TGTGCCTCGAGAACCGGGACATCCAACACTGAAGCTTTCTTT. It codes for CASRTGTSNTEAFF. Full variable domain (outside the CDR3, taken from reference TRBV30 and TRBJ1-1): SQTIHQWPATLVQPVGSPLSLECTVEGTSNPNLYWYRQAAGRGLQLLFYSVGIGQISSEVPQNLSASRPQDRQFILSSKKLLLSDSGFYLCASRTGTSNTEAFFGQGTRLTVV.

The V and J genes are TRBV2 and TRBJ2-7, with a possible D match to TRBD2 (5 bases). CDR1 is SNHLY, CDR2 FYNNEI, per germline. V lost 8 bases, J lost 2 bases, and 16 bases lay in between. The CDR3 has 14 residues. The CDR3 region is CASRVGELTYEQYF. The DNA for the CDR3 is TGTGCCAGCCGGGTCGGGGAATTAACCTACGAGCAGTACTTC.

This chain links TRBV6-4 with TRBJ1-6, with D possibly TRBD1 on 5 matching bases. Germline assignment: CDR1 MRHNA and CDR2 SNTAGT. Deletions cut 8 bases from V and 4 bases from J, with 9 bases between. The CDR3 loop spans 13 amino acids. CDR3 residues: CASRQKYNSPLHF. The DNA of the CDR3 is TGTGCCAGCCGACAGAAATATAATTCACCCCTCCACTTT.

This clone was counted between two and nine times. V and J are TRBV15 and TRBJ2-3; the D gene is possibly TRBD2 (5 bases). Germline loops: CDR1 LNHNV, CDR2 YYDKDF (reference sequence). V shed 0 bases and J shed 1 base, with 8 bases lying between them. The CDR3 sequence is 15 residues long. The CDR3 sequence is CATSREVRGTDTQYF. DNA for the CDR3: TGTGCCACCAGCAGAGAAGTGAGGGGCACAGATACGCAGTATTTT.

V usage is TRBV19 and J usage is TRBJ1-1; 7 nucleotides line up with TRBD1. There are 14 residues in the CDR3. Germline V gene sequence: CDR1 LNHDA, CDR2 SQIVND (reference sequence). Unmatched junction bases numbered 2, after V lost 4 bases and J lost 0 bases. CDR3 residues: CASSTGTVNTEAFF. The CDR3 DNA follows: TGTGCCAGTAGTACTGGGACAGTGAACACTGAAGCTTTCTTT.

The chain combines TRBV28 with TRBJ1-2; D possibly corresponds to TRBD1 (5 bases). Per the germline V gene, CDR1 is MDHEN and CDR2 is SYDVKM. The CDR3 is made up of 13 amino acids. The V and J ends lost 6 bases and 4 bases respectively, with 12 bases between them. The DNA of the CDR3 is TGTGCCAGCAGGGGGGGAAAGATCTATGGCTACACCTTC. This gives the protein CASRGGKIYGYTF.

The chain is built from TRBV7-3 and TRBJ1-1; 9 bases align to TRBD1. Germline V gene sequence: CDR1 SGHTA, CDR2 FQGTGA. Trimming at V came to 3 bases and at J to 8 bases, leaving 1 base not matched to a gene. CDR3 length: 12 residues. In DNA form, the CDR3 reads TGTGCCAGCAGCTTTGACAGGGGGGAAGCTTTCTTT. It encodes CASSFDRGEAFF.

The chain couples TRBV7-3 to TRBJ2-7; TRBD2 matches 8 bases. Per the germline V gene, CDR1 is SGHTA and CDR2 is FQGTGA. The ends lost 5 bases at V and 5 bases at J; junction bases unmatched: 2. This CDR3 is 12 amino acids long. CDR3 DNA: TGTGCCAGCAGCCGTAGCGGGAACGAGCAGTACTTC. Amino acid sequence: CASSRSGNEQYF.

The chain joins TRBV5-1 to TRBJ2-1, with D maybe TRBD1 (6 bases). V lost 0 bases to trimming and J lost 5 bases, with 15 bases between them. The CDR3 totals 16 residues. Germline CDR1 SGHRS, CDR2 YFSETQ. CDR3 DNA: TGCGCCAGCAGCTTGGCCCGGGACATGGCCCACAATGAGCAGTTCTTC. This translates into CASSLARDMAHNEQFF. Combining the CDR3 with reference TRBV5-1 and TRBJ2-1 gives the whole variable domain KAGVTQTPRYLIKTRGQQVTLSCSPISGHRSVSWYQQTPGQGLQFLFEYFSETQRNKGNFPGRFSGRQFSNSRSEMNVSTLELGDSALYLCASSLARDMAHNEQFFGPGTRLTVL.

This clone was seen a single time. The CDR3 region is CASSDLTSVSDTQYF. The CDR3 region has the DNA TGTGCCAGCAGTGACTTGACTAGCGTATCAGATACGCAGTATTTT. J is TRBJ2-3 and V is TRBV25-1; 8 bases agree with TRBD2. The CDR3 has 15 residues. The germline V gene encodes CDR1 MGHDK and CDR2 SYGVNS. V shed 3 bases and J 4 bases; nucleotides not matched to a gene: 6.

This chain joins TRBV7-8 and TRBJ1-5, with D maybe TRBD1 (6 bases). CDR1 and CDR2 from the germline V gene are SGHVS and FQNEAQ. V was cut by 1 base and J by 4 bases, with 11 bases left in between. The CDR3 is 15 amino acids. The CDR3 coding sequence is TGTGCCAGCAGCTTAGGAGGGGGAACTAATCAGCCCCAGCATTTT. This codes for CASSLGGGTNQPQHF.

The V and J genes are TRBV27 and TRBJ2-3, with D possibly matching TRBD2 (6 bases). Per germline, CDR1 MNHEY and CDR2 SMNVEV (reference sequence). This CDR3 is 17 amino acids long. V shed 0 bases and J shed 2 bases, with 15 bases lying between them. As DNA, the CDR3 is TGTGCCAGCAGTTTATCGACCTTTCGGCGGGACACAGATACGCAGTATTTT. Translation gives CASSLSTFRRDTDTQYF.

Worth noting for this clone: The sample contains more than one DNA sequence encoding this CDR3. J is TRBJ2-1 and V is TRBV19; no reliable D call. From germline, CDR1 is LNHDA and CDR2 SQIVND (reference sequence). Trimming shortened V by 6 bases and J by 3 bases, and 9 bases separated the two germline ends. The CDR3 length is 13 residues. The CDR3 sequence: CASRASSYNEQFF. In nucleotides, the CDR3 is TGTGCCAGTAGGGCTAGTAGCTACAATGAGCAGTTCTTC.

The chain combines TRBV5-4 with TRBJ2-1; 12 positions agree with TRBD2. The germline V gene encodes CDR1 SGHNT and CDR2 YYREEE (reference sequence). Trimming cost V 4 bases and J 4 bases; bases outside gene matches: 3. CDR3 length: 15 amino acids. The CDR3 protein is CASSRTSGVYNEQFF. Written as DNA, the CDR3 is TGTGCCAGCAGCAGGACTAGCGGGGTATACAATGAGCAGTTCTTC.

The chain links TRBV5-1 to TRBJ2-6; no firm D call. Trimming took 0 bases from V and 0 from J, leaving 16 bases between them. Germline V gene lookup returns CDR1 SGHRS and CDR2 YFSETQ. This CDR3 has 19 amino acids. CDR3 bases: TGCGCCAGCAGCTTGGCCGGTCTTACTACCCCCTCTGGGGCCAACGTCCTGACTTTC. The encoded protein is CASSLAGLTTPSGANVLTF.